This T cell receptor (beta chain) was found in a study of T cell responses to AZD1222 COVID-19 vaccine. TCRdb's table, derived via immunoSEQ multiplex PCR, lists solely in-frame clones and lacks some. Of 90,000 to 120,000 clones detected, approximately 90% appear once; the ten largest clones hold 6.2%. With 5 bases removed from V and 4 bases from J, the gap between germline ends came to 9 bases. This CDR3 has 12 residues. From germline, CDR1 is LGHDT and CDR2 YNNKEL (reference sequence). Study-wide points: Spike-wide vaccine-associated CD4 TCRs dominated at 160-218 and 743-854. Only a handful of AZD1222 recipients tested seropositive at baseline. A mostly white British donor set with more females was recruited, and clonal diversity was possibly underestimated.

For this clone: The antigen remains unidentified.

Second doses at about 4 or about 12 weeks were pooled. The source of this sequence is an adult who received the AZD1222 COVID-19 vaccine. Source: peripheral blood, taken 28 days after the second AZD1222 dose. The V gene is TRBV3-1 (or the pseudogene TRBV3-2), the J gene TRBJ2-7; possibly TRBD1 or TRBD2 for D (5 bases each). CDR3 sequence: CASSYGTYEQYF. DNA of the CDR3: TGTGCCAGCAGCTACGGGACGTACGAGCAGTACTTC.